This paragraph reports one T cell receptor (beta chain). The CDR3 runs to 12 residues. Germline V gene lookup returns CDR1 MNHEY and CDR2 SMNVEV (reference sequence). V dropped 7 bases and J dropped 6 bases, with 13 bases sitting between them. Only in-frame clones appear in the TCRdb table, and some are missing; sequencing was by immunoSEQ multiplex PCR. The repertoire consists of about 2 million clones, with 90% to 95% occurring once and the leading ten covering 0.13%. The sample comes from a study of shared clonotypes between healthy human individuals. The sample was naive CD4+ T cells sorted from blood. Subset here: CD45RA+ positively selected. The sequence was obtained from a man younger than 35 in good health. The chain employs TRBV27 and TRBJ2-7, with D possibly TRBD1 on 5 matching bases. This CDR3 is CASMAGNGEQYF. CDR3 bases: TGTGCCAGCATGGCAGGGAATGGCGAGCAGTACTTC.